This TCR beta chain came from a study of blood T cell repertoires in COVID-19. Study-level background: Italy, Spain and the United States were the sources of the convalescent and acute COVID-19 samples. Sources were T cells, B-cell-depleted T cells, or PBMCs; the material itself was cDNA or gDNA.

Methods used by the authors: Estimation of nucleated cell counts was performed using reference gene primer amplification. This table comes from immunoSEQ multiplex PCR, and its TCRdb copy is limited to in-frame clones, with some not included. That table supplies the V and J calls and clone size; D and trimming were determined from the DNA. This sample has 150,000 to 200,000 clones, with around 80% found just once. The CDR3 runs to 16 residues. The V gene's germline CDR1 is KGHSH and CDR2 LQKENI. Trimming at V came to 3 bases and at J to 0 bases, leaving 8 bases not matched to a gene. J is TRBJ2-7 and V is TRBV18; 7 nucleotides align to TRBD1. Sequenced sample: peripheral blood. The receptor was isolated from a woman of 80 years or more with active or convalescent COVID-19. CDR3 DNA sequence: TGTGCCAGCTCACCCCCGACAGGGACGAGCTCCTACGAGCAGTACTTC. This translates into CASSPPTGTSSYEQYF.